These T cell receptor beta chains were read from a single sample in a study of CD8+CD57+ T cells in acquired aplastic anemia. TCRdb reanalysed the reads using MiXCR and keeps one entry per CDR3 protein. The table has 150,000 to 200,000 distinct CDR3 sequences, around 65% seen once. Specimen: sorted CD4+, CD8+, or CD8+CD57+ T cells (not recorded which) from PBMCs. All receptors derive from a human donor with severe aplastic anemia or a healthy control (not recorded which). The CDR3 runs from the conserved cysteine through the conserved F or W. Fields, in order: J gene, clone size, V gene, D gene, CDR3 protein, CDR3 DNA. The D gene is left open where the match is weak. Not every row has a clone size; where given, it reads once, few, many or a size class.

J: TRBJ2-7; size: few; V: TRBV20-1; D: NA; CDR3: CSATQSRGF; DNA: TGCAGTGCTACTCAATCTAGAGGTTTC
J: TRBJ1-2; size: NA; V: TRBV2; D: NA; CDR3: CASSEGKQQYGYTF; DNA: TGTGCCAGCAGTGAAGGGAAACAACAGTATGGCTACACCTTC
J: TRBJ1-1; size: NA; V: TRBV25-1; D: NA; CDR3: CASSGPAPKRNTEAFF; DNA: TGTGCCAGCAGTGGTCCCGCCCCCAAGAGAAACACTGAAGCCTTCTTT
J: TRBJ2-5; size: NA; V: TRBV7-9; D: TRBD2; CDR3: CASSYEGTSQETQYF; DNA: TGTGCCAGCAGTTACGAAGGGACTAGCCAAGAGACCCAGTACTTC
J: TRBJ2-7; size: NA; V: TRBV15; D: TRBD1; CDR3: CATSPDRADVRRQYF; DNA: TGTGCCACCAGCCCGGACAGGGCGGACGTACGAAGGCAGTACTTC
J: TRBJ2-3; size: NA; V: TRBV10-3; D: TRBD2; CDR3: CAISESSGRGIGTDTQYF; DNA: TGTGCCATCAGTGAGTCATCCGGGAGGGGGATAGGGACAGATACGCAGTATTTT
J: TRBJ2-5; size: many; V: TRBV12-3/TRBV12-4; D: TRBD2; CDR3: CASRTAGLEQETQYF; DNA: TGTGCCAGCAGAACAGCGGGGTTAGAGCAAGAGACCCAGTACTTC
J: TRBJ2-7; size: many; V: TRBV7-8; D: TRBD2; CDR3: CASSPWTSAFKDEQYF; DNA: TGTGCCAGCAGCCCATGGACTAGCGCATTTAAGGACGAGCAGTACTTC
J: TRBJ2-7; size: NA; V: TRBV15; D: NA; CDR3: CATSRDLGGFYEQYF; DNA: TGTGCCACCAGCAGAGATCTGGGCGGATTCTACGAGCAGTACTTC
J: TRBJ2-7; size: NA; V: TRBV12-3/TRBV12-4; D: TRBD2; CDR3: CASRAGTSGNYEQYF; DNA: TGTGCCAGCAGGGCGGGGACTAGCGGGAATTACGAGCAGTACTTC
J: TRBJ2-7; size: many; V: TRBV5-8; D: NA; CDR3: CASSLSKYF; DNA: TGTGCCAGCAGCTTGTCCAAGTACTTC
J: TRBJ1-6; size: NA; V: TRBV9; D: TRBD1; CDR3: CASSVRDRVGSPLHF; DNA: TGTGCCAGCAGCGTAAGGGACAGGGTGGGGTCACCCCTCCACTTT
J: TRBJ2-7; size: once; V: TRBV20-1; D: NA; CDR3: CSAKPPGVSYEQYF; DNA: TGCAGTGCTAAACCCCCGGGGGTCTCTTACGAGCAGTACTTC